This T cell receptor beta chain came from a study of blood T cell repertoires in COVID-19. This CDR3 is 13 amino acids long. V dropped 4 bases and J dropped 3 bases, with 9 bases sitting between them. Germline values: CDR1 SGHNT, CDR2 YYREEE (reference sequence). Study processing details: Amplification of reference gene primers was used by the study to estimate nucleated cell counts. Clones were read by immunoSEQ multiplex PCR, and TCRdb kept only the in-frame ones, dropping some. V and J calls and clone size are those listed in that table; D and trimming were worked out from the DNA. The sample lists about 210,000 clones, 92% seen once, with around 1.2% in the top ten.

The sequence was collected from a man aged 30 to 45 with acute or convalescent COVID-19. V and J are TRBV5-4 and TRBJ2-3; D might be TRBD2 (6 bases). The sample taken for sequencing was peripheral blood. The CDR3 is CASSLGRTDTQYF. The CDR3 region has the DNA TGTGCCAGCAGCCTCGGGAGAACAGATACGCAGTATTTT.